The sample holds a few counts of the clone carrying this TCR beta chain. Its specificity is unknown. This record comes from a study of T-cell memory formation after mild COVID-19. TCRdb re-analysed the 5' RACE reads in MiXCR, keeping a single row per CDR3 protein. This sample has about 400,000 distinct CDR3 sequences, with about a quarter found just once. Overall study findings and caveats: Some responding clones appeared in pre-infection memory, suggesting cross-reactive memory joined. Contracting CD8+ clones were enriched in EMRA, CD4+ mainly in CM and EM.

The receptor was derived from an adult woman who had mild COVID-19 (a few samples of this study predate the infection). Cell type and time point are not known. Source material: PBMCs or a T cell subset sorted from them (not recorded which).

CDR3 amino acids: CASLLRGKNNEQFF. The CDR3 coding sequence is TGTGCCAGCCTTTTGAGGGGGAAAAACAATGAGCAGTTCTTC. The J gene is TRBJ2-1, the V gene TRBV7-2; D may be TRBD1 (6 bases). Germline CDR1 and CDR2: SGHTA and FQGNSA. V lost 8 bases to trimming and J lost 5 bases, with 16 bases between them. The CDR3 is made up of 14 amino acids.